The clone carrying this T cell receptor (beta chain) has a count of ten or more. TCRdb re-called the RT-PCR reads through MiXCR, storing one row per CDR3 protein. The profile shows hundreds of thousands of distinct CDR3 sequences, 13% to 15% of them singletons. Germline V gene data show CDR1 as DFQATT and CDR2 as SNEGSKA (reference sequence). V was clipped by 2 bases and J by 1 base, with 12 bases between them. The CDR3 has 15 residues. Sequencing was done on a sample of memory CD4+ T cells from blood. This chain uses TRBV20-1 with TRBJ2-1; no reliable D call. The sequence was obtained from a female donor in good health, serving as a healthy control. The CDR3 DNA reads TGCAGTGCTAGATCTTTAGGGTTTTCCTACAATGAGCAGTTCTTC. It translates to CSARSLGFSYNEQFF.